This T cell receptor (beta chain) was sequenced in a study of cytomegalovirus exposure and HLA in healthy donors. The overall study: HLA-typed donors contributed 65 million to 95 million unique TCRs, which were held in an early data release.

This clone was found a few times. Germline CDR1 SNHLY, CDR2 FYNNEI. V was clipped by 6 bases and J by 8 bases; unmatched bases: 7. This CDR3 comprises 13 residues. Primers: 60 Vbeta forward and 13 Jbeta reverse. TCRdb's copy holds only in-frame clones and misses some; the assay was immunoSEQ multiplex PCR. The table has 60,000 to 70,000 clones, approximately 81% seen once. The chain uses TRBV2 and TRBJ1-2; 9 nucleotides align to TRBD1. This receptor was obtained from a woman aged 25 to 39 in good health and CMV-seronegative. Sequencing was carried out using PBMCs. CDR3 DNA sequence: TGTGCCAGCAGCCTCCGGGACAGGGACGGCTACACCTTC. Translating gives CASSLRDRDGYTF. The full variable domain, in which reference TRBV2 and TRBJ1-2 provide the parts outside the CDR3, is EPEVTQTPSHQVTQMGQEVILRCVPISNHLYFYWYRQILGQKVEFLVSFYNNEISEKSEIFDDQFSVERPDGSNFTLKIRSTKLEDSAMYFCASSLRDRDGYTFGSGTRLTVV.